Presented here are 27 T cell receptor beta chains from one specimen sequenced in a study of lymphopenia after photon versus proton radiotherapy. The table came from immunoSEQ multiplex PCR; TCRdb's copy has only in-frame clones and leaves some out. Found here are some 170,000 clones, more than 85% of them singletons; the top ten hold approximately 4.8%. Here the sequenced sample was peripheral blood, taken from a patient treated with photon-based radiotherapy. All receptors derive from a middle-aged man with gastric cancer.

The chain joins TRBV7-9 to TRBJ1-4; D remains unclear. The CDR3 totals 14 residues. V was clipped by 1 base and J by 1 base, with 4 bases between them. Germline-derived CDR1 and CDR2 are SEHNR and FQNEAQ (reference sequence). The CDR3 is CASSLGVTNEKLFF. The CDR3 DNA sequence: TGTGCCAGCAGCTTAGGGGTAACTAATGAAAAACTGTTTTTT.

This clone was seen just once. The V gene is TRBV5-1, the J gene TRBJ2-7; 7 bases align to TRBD1. CDR1 and CDR2 (germline): SGHRS, YFSETQ. V lost 2 bases, J lost 3 bases, and 2 bases stayed unmatched. The CDR3 has 13 residues. CDR3 nucleotide sequence: TGCGCCAGCAGCTTCTCAGGGGGCTACGAGCAGTACTTC. Translating it yields CASSFSGGYEQYF.

The chain uses TRBV7-9 and TRBJ2-5, with 8 positions matching TRBD1. With 4 bases clipped from V and 2 bases from J, the junction kept 6 bases outside the gene matches. CDR1 is SEHNR, CDR2 FQNEAQ, per germline (reference sequence). This CDR3 comprises 15 residues. The CDR3 region has the DNA TGTGCCAGCAGCTGGGGTCGGACAGGGCAAGAGACCCAGTACTTC. This sequence encodes CASSWGRTGQETQYF.

The chain has TRBV10-3 and TRBJ2-3; weak D call: TRBD1 (6 bases). V dropped 6 bases and J dropped 0 bases, with 13 bases sitting between them. There are 15 residues in the CDR3. Germline V gene sequence: CDR1 ENHRY, CDR2 SYGVKD. Written as DNA, the CDR3 is TGTGCCATCAGGGGGGCCGGGGCTAGCACAGATACGCAGTATTTT. This codes for CAIRGAGASTDTQYF.

The gene calls are TRBV19 and TRBJ2-3; D perhaps matches TRBD1 (5 bases). Looked up from germline, CDR1 is LNHDA and CDR2 is SQIVND (reference sequence). The V end was cut by 6 bases, the J end by 0 bases, with 13 bases between. This CDR3 has 15 residues. Here the CDR3 DNA reads TGTGCCAGTAGCAAAATGGACATCAGCACAGATACGCAGTATTTT. It encodes CASSKMDISTDTQYF.

This sequence joins TRBV27 and TRBJ1-2; 9 bases fit TRBD1. Trimming cost V 5 bases and J 7 bases; bases outside gene matches: 11. CDR1 MNHEY and CDR2 SMNVEV come from the germline V gene (reference sequence). This CDR3 contains 15 residues. The CDR3 spells CASSTRDRARGGYTF. The CDR3 DNA reads TGTGCCAGCAGTACCCGGGACAGGGCGCGCGGTGGCTACACCTTC.

The chain recombines TRBV10-3 with TRBJ1-1; TRBD1 matches at 8 bases. With 6 bases clipped from V and 4 bases from J, the junction kept 7 bases outside the gene matches. Germline V gene sequence: CDR1 ENHRY, CDR2 SYGVKD. This CDR3 spans 14 amino acids. CDR3 coding DNA: TGTGCCATCAGAAAGACAGGGGACGGCACTGAAGCTTTCTTT. This codes for CAIRKTGDGTEAFF.

The rearrangement joins TRBV2 to TRBJ2-7; 8 positions match TRBD2. The J segment lost 3 bases and the V segment lost 5 bases, leaving 6 bases of the junction unmatched. Germline lookup yields CDR1 SNHLY and CDR2 FYNNEI. This CDR3 comprises 14 residues. CDR3 protein: CASSPLTSGYEQYF. CDR3 nucleotides: TGTGCCAGCAGTCCCTTAACTAGCGGCTACGAGCAGTACTTC.

The chain recombines TRBV28 with TRBJ2-1, with 14 nucleotides matching TRBD2. The CDR3 has 20 amino acids. The germline CDR1 and CDR2 sequences are MDHEN and SYDVKM. The trim removed 2 bases at V and 1 base at J, leaving 10 bases unmatched. The CDR3 nucleotides are TGTGCCAGCAGTTTAGCAGGGGCAGGACTAGCGGGAGGTTCCTACAATGAGCAGTTCTTC. It encodes CASSLAGAGLAGGSYNEQFF.

The chain is built from TRBV2 and TRBJ2-7; 9 nucleotides agree with TRBD1. Germline-derived CDR1 and CDR2 are SNHLY and FYNNEI. The CDR3 length is 15 residues. J lost 4 bases, V lost 3 bases, and 7 bases had no gene match. In nucleotides, the CDR3 is TGTGCCAGCAGTGAGGGGGGGACAGGGTTGTACGAGCAGTACTTC. Translated: CASSEGGTGLYEQYF.

This rearrangement joins TRBV18 to TRBJ2-6; 8 bases fit TRBD1. The CDR3 runs 18 residues. CDR1 is KGHSH and CDR2 is LQKENI in the germline V gene. V shed 3 bases, J shed 0 bases, and the junction held 7 bases outside the gene matches. For the CDR3, the DNA is TGTGCCAGCTCACCCTCGGGACAGGCAATCTCTGGGGCCAACGTCCTGACTTTC. Translated: CASSPSGQAISGANVLTF.

The chain employs TRBV5-4 and TRBJ2-7, with D unclear. CDR3 size: 12 residues. Trimming removed 0 bases from V and 7 bases from J, with 8 bases in between. Germline-derived CDR1 and CDR2 are SGHNT and YYREEE (reference sequence). The DNA of the CDR3 is TGTGCCAGCAGCTTGGCTCTCCAGGAGCAGTACTTC. It translates to CASSLALQEQYF.

J is TRBJ2-5 and V is TRBV15, with 7 bases lining up with TRBD2. The length of the CDR3 is 15 residues. The V segment lost 2 bases and the J segment 4 bases; nucleotides outside the gene matches: 7. The germline V gene has CDR1 LNHNV and CDR2 YYDKDF (reference sequence). The DNA of the CDR3 is TGTGCCACCAGCAGAAGCCACGGGGGGTCAGAGACCCAGTACTTC. Its translation is CATSRSHGGSETQYF. Filled out from reference TRBV15 and TRBJ2-5, the complete variable domain reads DAMVIQNPRYQVTQFGKPVTLSCSQTLNHNVMYWYQQKSSQAPKLLFHYYDKDFNNEADTPDNFQSRRPNTSFCFLDIRSPGLGDTAMYLCATSRSHGGSETQYFGPGTRLLVL.

The rearrangement links TRBV12-5 to TRBJ1-5, with TRBD1 identical over 7 bases. The CDR3 has 13 amino acids. The V gene end was trimmed by 7 bases and the J gene end by 9 bases; junction bases not matched to a gene: 9. Germline CDR1 and CDR2: LGHNT and FRNRAP. Here the CDR3 reads CASASGTARPQHF. In nucleotides, the CDR3 is TGTGCTAGTGCTTCCGGGACAGCTCGGCCCCAGCATTTT.

This clone has just one count. V is TRBV25-1 and J is TRBJ2-4; D may be TRBD2 (6 bases). Trimming left V 4 bases short and J 8 bases short, with 15 bases between. Germline CDR1 reads MGHDK; CDR2 reads SYGVNS. The CDR3 has 14 amino acids. CDR3 sequence (DNA): TGTGCCAGCAGTGCTCTCGCGGGGACGCACATTCAGTACTTC. Protein sequence: CASSALAGTHIQYF.

Remarks on this clone: This same CDR3 is encoded by further DNA sequences in the sample. The chain links TRBV7-9 to TRBJ2-6; D possibly matches TRBD1 or TRBD2 (6 bases each). This CDR3 has 15 amino acids. The germline V and J ends were trimmed by 3 bases and 2 bases, with 8 bases remaining between them. CDR1 and CDR2 (germline): SEHNR, FQNEAQ (reference sequence). The CDR3 loop is CASSLGGTGANVLTF. The CDR3 DNA sequence: TGTGCCAGCAGCTTGGGGGGCACTGGGGCCAACGTCCTGACTTTC.

V gene TRBV11-2 combines with J gene TRBJ2-5; no firm D call. Deletions cut 1 base from V and 5 bases from J, with 11 bases between. The CDR3 has 14 residues. CDR1 is SGHAT, CDR2 FQNNGV, per germline. The CDR3 loop reads CASSLASGWETQYF. The CDR3 DNA follows: TGTGCCAGCAGCTTAGCGAGTGGGTGGGAGACCCAGTACTTC.

The chain joins TRBV19 to TRBJ1-1, with 9 bases lining up with TRBD1. The CDR3 has 14 residues. Germline V gene data show CDR1 as LNHDA and CDR2 as SQIVND (reference sequence). V lost 6 bases and J lost 5; bases outside the gene matches: 7. The CDR3 coding sequence is TGTGCCAGTAGCGGGTGGACAGGGGAGACTGAAGCTTTCTTT. Amino acid sequence: CASSGWTGETEAFF. Full variable domain (outside the CDR3, taken from reference TRBV19 and TRBJ1-1): DGGITQSPKYLFRKEGQNVTLSCEQNLNHDAMYWYRQDPGQGLRLIYYSQIVNDFQKGDIAEGYSVSREKKESFPLTVTSAQKNPTAFYLCASSGWTGETEAFFGQGTRLTVV.

The chain is built from TRBV6-5 and TRBJ2-1; TRBD1 agrees at 10 bases. Looked up from germline, CDR1 is MNHEY and CDR2 is SVGAGI. The CDR3 is 15 amino acids. The junction had 9 bases not matched to a gene; V was cut back by 6 bases and J by 7 bases. CDR3: CASSPLRTGGNEQFF. The CDR3 nucleotides read TGTGCCAGCAGCCCCCTGCGGACAGGGGGAAATGAGCAGTTCTTC.

This clone was seen once. The gene calls are TRBV5-1 and TRBJ1-4, with D hard to call. V was cut by 4 bases and J by 4 bases, with 11 bases left in between. Germline CDR1 and CDR2: SGHRS and YFSETQ. The CDR3 consists of 14 residues. In nucleotides, the CDR3 is TGCGCCAGCAGCCCCCAGGCCCTTAATGAAAAACTGTTTTTT. Residues: CASSPQALNEKLFF.

This clone showed up just once. This rearrangement joins TRBV7-9 to TRBJ2-7; 8 bases are a match to TRBD1. Germline CDR1 and CDR2: SEHNR and FQNEAQ (reference sequence). The CDR3 is 16 residues long. Germline trimming cut 5 bases from V and 3 bases from J; bases unmatched to any gene: 12. The CDR3 is CASSTGGTGVDYEQYF. CDR3 DNA: TGTGCCAGCAGCACCGGCGGGACAGGAGTCGACTACGAGCAGTACTTC.

The V and J genes are TRBV19 and TRBJ1-2, with 11 bases lining up with TRBD1. Germline V gives CDR1 LNHDA, CDR2 SQIVND (reference sequence). The CDR3 length is 16 residues. Unmatched junction bases numbered 7, after V lost 3 bases and J lost 4 bases. CDR3: CASSMGPGTGGYGYTF. CDR3 bases: TGTGCCAGTAGTATGGGGCCCGGGACAGGGGGCTATGGCTACACCTTC. Looking up the rest from reference TRBV19 and TRBJ1-2 gives the full variable domain: DGGITQSPKYLFRKEGQNVTLSCEQNLNHDAMYWYRQDPGQGLRLIYYSQIVNDFQKGDIAEGYSVSREKKESFPLTVTSAQKNPTAFYLCASSMGPGTGGYGYTFGSGTRLTVV.

The rearrangement uses TRBV4-1 and TRBJ1-5, with 10 bases that match TRBD1. V was clipped by 1 base and J by 6 bases; unmatched bases: 6. Looked up from germline, CDR1 is MGHRA and CDR2 is YSYEKL. This CDR3 spans 16 amino acids. CDR3 region: CASSQGPDRGFQPQHF. As DNA, the CDR3 is TGCGCCAGCAGCCAAGGTCCGGACAGGGGGTTTCAGCCCCAGCATTTT.

V gene TRBV6-6 combines with J gene TRBJ1-1, with unresolved D. The germline gives CDR1 MNHNY, CDR2 SVGAGI (reference sequence). Trimming removed 7 bases at V and 4 bases at J, with 13 bases between. This CDR3 is 13 amino acids long. The CDR3 spells CASMAGRSTEAFF. CDR3 nucleotides: TGTGCCAGCATGGCAGGTCGGAGCACTGAAGCTTTCTTT.

The genes are TRBV5-6 and TRBJ1-1; TRBD1 might be the D (6 bases). V was pared by 4 bases and J by 4 bases, with 14 bases between. The CDR3 is made up of 14 amino acids. In germline, CDR1 is SGHDT, CDR2 YYEEEE. The CDR3 region is CASSPDSGTTEAFF. CDR3 nucleotide sequence: TGTGCCAGCAGCCCGGACAGCGGGACCACTGAAGCTTTCTTT.

The chain couples TRBV28 to TRBJ2-7; 11 bases are shared with TRBD2. Germline values: CDR1 MDHEN, CDR2 SYDVKM. Trimming cost V 5 bases and J 2 bases; bases outside gene matches: 5. CDR3 length: 15 amino acids. CDR3 residues: CASSPGTSGTYEQYF. In DNA, the CDR3 is TGTGCCAGCAGTCCCGGGACTAGCGGAACCTACGAGCAGTACTTC.

V is TRBV4-1 and J is TRBJ1-5, with D unresolved. The CDR3 runs 15 residues. Germline V gives CDR1 MGHRA, CDR2 YSYEKL. V was trimmed by 5 bases and J by 1 base, leaving 12 bases between them. CDR3 residues: CASSAGPWSNQPQHF. The DNA for the CDR3 is TGCGCCAGCAGCGCGGGCCCTTGGAGCAATCAGCCCCAGCATTTT.